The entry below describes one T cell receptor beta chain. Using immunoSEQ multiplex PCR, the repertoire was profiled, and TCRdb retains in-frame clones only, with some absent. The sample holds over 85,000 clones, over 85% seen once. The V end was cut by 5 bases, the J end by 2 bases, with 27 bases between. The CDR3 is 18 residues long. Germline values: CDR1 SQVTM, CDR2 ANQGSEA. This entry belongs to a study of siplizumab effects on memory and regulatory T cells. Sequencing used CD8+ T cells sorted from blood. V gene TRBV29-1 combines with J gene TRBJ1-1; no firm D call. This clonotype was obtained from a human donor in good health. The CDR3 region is CSVWAPIFGNSINTEAFF. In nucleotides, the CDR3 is TGCAGCGTTTGGGCCCCGATTTTCGGTAATAGTATAAACACTGAAGCTTTCTTT.